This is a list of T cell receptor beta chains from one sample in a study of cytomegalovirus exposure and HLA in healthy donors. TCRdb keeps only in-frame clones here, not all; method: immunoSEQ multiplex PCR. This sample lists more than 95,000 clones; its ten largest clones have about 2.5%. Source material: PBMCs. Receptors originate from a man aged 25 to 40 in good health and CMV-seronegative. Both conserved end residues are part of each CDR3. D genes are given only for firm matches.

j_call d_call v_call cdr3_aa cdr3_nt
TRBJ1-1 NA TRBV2 CASSERATGGNTEAFF TGTGCCAGCAGTGAAAGGGCCACCGGGGGGAACACTGAAGCTTTCTTT
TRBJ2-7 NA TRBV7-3 CASSSPGGEQYF TGTGCCAGCAGCTCCCCGGGTGGCGAGCAGTACTTC
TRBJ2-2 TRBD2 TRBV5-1 CASSFGTSGKGELFF TGCGCCAGCAGCTTCGGGACTAGCGGGAAAGGGGAGCTGTTTTTT
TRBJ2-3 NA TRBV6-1 CASVAWSSTDTQYF TGTGCCAGCGTCGCTTGGAGCAGCACAGATACGCAGTATTTT
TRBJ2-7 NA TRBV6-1 CASSSSTGTLYEQYF NA
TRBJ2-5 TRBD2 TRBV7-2 CASSSGLAGGRETQYF TGTGCCAGCAGCTCAGGACTAGCGGGAGGCCGAGAGACCCAGTACTTC
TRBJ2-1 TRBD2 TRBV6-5 CASSTSGSFDEQFF TGTGCCAGCAGCACCAGCGGGAGCTTCGACGAGCAGTTCTTC
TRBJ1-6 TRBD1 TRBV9 CASSAISGTGVKSPLHF TGTGCCAGCAGCGCAATATCCGGGACAGGGGTAAAGTCACCCCTCCACTTT
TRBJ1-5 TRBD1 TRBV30 CAWSATGGYQPQHF TGTGCCTGGAGCGCAACAGGGGGCTATCAGCCCCAGCATTTT
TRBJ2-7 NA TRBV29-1 CSVVGQSLYEQYF TGCAGCGTGGTAGGACAGAGCCTATACGAGCAGTACTTC
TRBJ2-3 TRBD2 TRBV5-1 CASSLRGLASDTQYF TGCGCCAGCAGCTTGCGGGGACTAGCATCAGATACGCAGTATTTT
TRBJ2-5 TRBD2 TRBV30 CACRGGETQYF TGTGCCTGCCGGGGGGGAGAGACCCAGTACTTC
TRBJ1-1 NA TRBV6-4 CASRQREGVGTEAFF TGTGCCAGCAGACAACGGGAGGGGGTGGGCACTGAAGCTTTCTTT
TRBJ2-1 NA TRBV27 CASTRAGQRNEQFF TGTGCCAGCACCAGGGCAGGTCAACGCAATGAGCAGTTCTTC
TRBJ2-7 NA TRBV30 CAWEAGTYEQYF TGTGCCTGGGAAGCGGGTACCTACGAGCAGTACTTC
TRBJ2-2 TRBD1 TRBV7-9 CASSWIQGDTGELFF TGTGCCAGCAGCTGGATCCAGGGGGACACCGGGGAGCTGTTTTTT
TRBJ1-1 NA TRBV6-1 CASSSTGNTEAFF TGTGCCAGCAGCTCGACAGGGAACACTGAAGCTTTCTTT
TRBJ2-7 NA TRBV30 CAWSVSIYYEQYF TGTGCCTGGAGTGTATCAATCTACTACGAGCAGTACTTC
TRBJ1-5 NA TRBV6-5 CASSYPGQPQHF TGTGCCAGCAGTTACCCAGGTCAGCCCCAGCATTTT
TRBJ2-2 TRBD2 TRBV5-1 CASSPRTSGSTGELFF TGCGCCAGCAGCCCGAGGACTAGCGGGAGCACCGGGGAGCTGTTTTTT
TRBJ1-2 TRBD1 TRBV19 CASSTTWDSHPDGYTF TGTGCCAGTAGTACCACTTGGGACAGCCATCCTGATGGCTACACCTTC
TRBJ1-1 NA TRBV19 CASRGLGPPNTEAFF TGTGCCAGCAGGGGATTAGGACCTCCTAACACTGAAGCTTTCTTT
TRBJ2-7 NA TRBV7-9 CASSSQPSASYEQYF TGTGCCAGCAGCTCACAGCCATCCGCCTCCTACGAGCAGTACTTC
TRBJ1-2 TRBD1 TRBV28 CASSFAGGNYGYTF TGTGCCAGCAGTTTCGCAGGGGGCAACTATGGCTACACCTTC
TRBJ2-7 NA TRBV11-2 CASSLDRDYEQYF TGTGCCAGCAGCTTAGACCGGGACTACGAGCAGTACTTC
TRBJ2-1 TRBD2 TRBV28 CASTNGRVGTSGRVGAYEQFF TGTGCCAGCACTAATGGACGTGTAGGGACTAGCGGGAGAGTTGGTGCATATGAGCAGTTCTTC
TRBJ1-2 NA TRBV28 CAGGRSGWGYTF TGTGCCGGTGGCAGGTCAGGGTGGGGCTACACCTTC
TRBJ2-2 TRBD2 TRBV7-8 CASSLVGGRAPRTRTGELFF TGTGCCAGCAGCTTAGTTGGCGGGAGGGCCCCACGAACAAGGACCGGGGAGCTGTTTTTT
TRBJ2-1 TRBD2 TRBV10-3 CANRGDNEQFF TGTGCCAACCGGGGGGACAATGAGCAGTTCTTC
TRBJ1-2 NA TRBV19 CASIGEDDNYGYTF TGTGCCAGTATCGGGGAGGATGACAACTATGGCTACACCTTC
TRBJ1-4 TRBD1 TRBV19 CASADRAFNEKLFF TGTGCCAGTGCAGACAGGGCCTTTAATGAAAAACTGTTTTTT
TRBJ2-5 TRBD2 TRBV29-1 CSVTSGEAQYF TGCAGCGTAACTAGCGGCGAGGCCCAGTACTTC
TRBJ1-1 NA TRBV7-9 CASSLGGLGTEAFF TGTGCCAGCAGCTTGGGGGGGCTCGGCACTGAAGCTTTCTTT